This is a list of T cell receptor beta chains from one sample in a study of blood T cell repertoires in COVID-19. The table came from immunoSEQ multiplex PCR; TCRdb's copy has only in-frame clones and leaves some out. Here the sample spans approximately 60,000 clones, about 81% being singletons. Sequenced: peripheral blood. The receptor source for this set is an older woman with acute or convalescent COVID-19. CDR3s leave out the opening cysteine and the closing phenylalanine or tryptophan. A D gene is named only where the DNA matches it firmly.

TRBD2 | TRBV3-1/TRBV3-2 | ASSQDGRGRAGELF
- | TRBV2 | ASRGLMTGELF
TRBD1 | TRBV30 | ACRPGQGYPGELF
- | TRBV5-1 | ASSPGAENYGYT
TRBD2 | TRBV7-2 | ASSWRLAGGLNTGELF
- | TRBV25-1 | ASRTLVEQF
TRBD1 | TRBV19 | ASSIGRQGHYGYT
TRBD2 | TRBV7-6 | ASSLIAGGTDTQY
TRBD2 | TRBV6-2/TRBV6-3 | ASSRRTSGDHNEQF
TRBD1 | TRBV10-3 | AISATGDSYEQY
- | TRBV7-9 | ASNPIRFGGASTDTQY
TRBD1 | TRBV7-2 | ASSMDRGDEAF
TRBD1 | TRBV6-5 | ASRRTGGDNSPLH
TRBD2 | TRBV14 | ASSRTSGGRYEQY
- | TRBV5-1 | ASSVGSSGNTIY
- | TRBV11-2 | ASSLRGITYEQY
TRBD1 | TRBV14 | ASTPTGPTGEQY
- | TRBV10-3 | AISDRPRVHEQY
- | TRBV15 | ATSRDLGQLDGYT
- | TRBV7-3 | ASSPFQGANVLT
- | TRBV4-1 | VSRYRETGMNTEAF
TRBD1 | TRBV9 | ASSAGTGRAVLF
- | TRBV9 | ASSVEQGTYNEQF
TRBD1 | TRBV4-2 | ASSQAAGQALSSLH
- | TRBV14 | ASSQMSRGSYEQY
TRBD2 | TRBV5-3 | ARSPSGGGATDTQY
TRBD1 | TRBV12-3/TRBV12-4 | ASSGTANYGYT
TRBD1 | TRBV4-3 | ASSHTGQVKNTEAF
- | TRBV7-8 | ASSRPGNNYEQY
- | TRBV29-1 | SVEDWDTAKNIQY
- | TRBV7-2 | ASSVGGLAEAF
- | TRBV9 | ASSVDSFSGNTIY
- | TRBV16 | ASSQLVNTEAF
- | TRBV4-2 | ASSQPHGMAEAF
- | TRBV6-5 | ASSLQGRGYT
- | TRBV6-5 | ASSFSTGELF
- | TRBV5-8 | ASSGRARAGQPQH
TRBD1 | TRBV7-3 | ASSKDRGSTIY
- | TRBV30 | AWTSQGFTEAF
TRBD1 | TRBV5-1 | ASRSGTGSTDTQY